The source of this TCR beta chain is a study of naive and memory T cell subsets. This clonotype was seen many times. Its specificity is not known. Adult healthy volunteers gave 2.5 ml peripheral blood for whole-blood RNA. TCR cDNA received a 3' ligated oligonucleotide that carried a UMI. Study observations and caveats: This RNA-based method may be sensitive to activation-related transcript changes.

The V end lost 4 bases, the J end lost 1 base, and 16 bases lay between the germline ends. CDR3 length: 15 residues. CDR1 is SQVTM, CDR2 ANQGSEA, per germline. Reverse transcription of blood and skin TCR RNA was primed at alpha and beta constant regions. Amplification of ligated cDNA took four PCR rounds with SP2 and nested alpha and beta constant primers. MiXCR, applied by TCRdb to the 5' RACE reads, yields one record per CDR3 protein. Of tens of thousands of distinct CDR3 sequences listed, about 4.4% are singletons. The genes are TRBV29-1 and TRBJ2-5; weak D call: TRBD1 (6 bases). The receptor comes from a male donor in good health. The CDR3 loop reads CSVVGAGPVQETQYF. CDR3 nucleotide sequence: TGCAGCGTTGTGGGGGCAGGGCCCGTCCAAGAGACCCAGTACTTC.